The subject of this entry is one T cell receptor (beta chain). Its antigen is currently not known. This entry is derived from a study of cytomegalovirus exposure and HLA in healthy donors (TCRdb year 2017). Notes on the research overall: In an earlier analysis of 587 of the donors, around 300 Gb of sequence data and about 110 million unique TCR beta sequences from roughly 190 million T cells were reported. Using immunosequencing, the study profiled T cell repertoires from about 620 subjects and related those repertoires to cytomegalovirus serostatus. Of the approximately 370 genotyped donors, 80% to 90% were placed in the genetic ancestry cluster associated with self-reported Caucasian donors. All discovery cohort repertoires had been generated using a single sequencing platform. Donor age, sex, ethnicity and CMV serostatus were compiled alongside the repertoire data. In a later genetic analysis, genome-wide SNP genotypes for about three fifths of the roughly 670 donors were used, and that subset was treated as a discovery cohort. An early release that covered 640 HLA-typed donors contained approximately 300 gigabases of sequencing data and about 93 million unique TCR sequences. Typing coverage varied by locus: 629-630 donors for A, B, C, DRB1 and DQB1; roughly 520 for DQA1; nearly 610 for DPA1; about 450 for DPB1. HLA typing included class I and class II loci at four-digit resolution. A later analysis re-examined previously published TCR beta repertoires from about 700 donors and added high-resolution HLA genotyping to investigate patterns of TCR occurrence. Several DR-DQ haplotypes were handled as single units for association and clustering because linkage in the cohort was strong. The study was designed to test whether signatures of past pathogen exposure could be identified by cataloging public T cell receptors. The study combined high-throughput TCR immunosequencing, statistical association of individual TCRs with disease status, and machine learning to predict cytomegalovirus infection status. A separate validation cohort of more than 100 different subjects was used in addition to the roughly 700-subject first cohort. On average, roughly 250,000 unique TCR beta nucleotide sequences were sequenced per donor among 398 genotyped donors of the cohort, with approximately 18% of those sequences being non-productive. The later analysis used no new phenotypic data to find candidate immune exposures, relying instead on TCR beta sequences and their occurrence across donors. To decide whether each TCR beta V gene segment behaved as functional or pseudogenic, an earlier analysis of approximately 620 of the donors relied on high-throughput TCR beta sequencing. What the authors observed across the whole study: Presence/absence analyses assumed roughly uniform sequencing depth across donors, an assumption that may not hold. Linkage disequilibrium might explain the correlated functional status among segregating V segments, but an unknown experimental factor could not be excluded. In an earlier analysis of 587 of the donors, most TCR beta V segments appeared in productive rearrangements about 90% or about 30% of the time, broadly matching IMGT annotations. Because counts were too low, roughly 18 rarely observed V segments, including chromosome 9 orphons, were left out of the earlier analysis of 500 to 750 of the donors. In both the original and validation cohorts, the classifier was reported to diagnose cytomegalovirus status with high specificity and sensitivity. Most TCR sequences were observed very rarely across donors, whereas some public TCRs were present in many individuals. According to a later analysis, TCR association rates differed among HLA loci, with DRB1 alleles showing the most associated TCRs and HLA-C alleles showing the fewest. An association between a missense DCLRE1C variant and V-gene and J-gene trimming of TCR beta chains was found in a later genetic analysis and replicated in an independent cohort. Assigning TCR associations to individual alleles was difficult when HLA alleles, especially DR and DQ, strongly co-occurred. Three of the identified cytomegalovirus-associated TCR beta chains were confirmed in vitro to be specific for cytomegalovirus antigens. In this cohort, only TCR beta chains were sequenced, and detectable features were limited by the absence of alpha or paired-chain data. A total of fewer than 200 TCR beta chains were listed by the study as associated with cytomegalovirus. According to the authors, the approach could potentially be generalized to other disease states and immunological phenotypes. A group of highly shared sequence variants was considered likely to be a technical artifact of the sequencing pipeline. Compared with equally common non-associated chains, HLA-associated TCR beta chains in a later analysis were more clonally expanded and had lower generation probabilities. At a false discovery rate of 0.05, a later analysis linked under 20,000 TCR beta sequences to specific HLA alleles. Some IMGT-functional V segments, including TRBV6-2 and TRBV6-3, could not be told apart with the 87-base-pair reads, so those segments were excluded. A later analysis found that most CMV-associated TCR beta chains appeared HLA-restricted, with HLA associations seemingly driven largely by CMV exposure. Because HLA typing was unavailable for some donors at each locus, only the typed subset was used in association tests. Several of the top co-occurrence clusters appeared to be linked to parvovirus B19, influenza, CMV and Epstein-Barr virus, according to a later analysis. According to a later genetic analysis, donors in an Asian-associated ancestry cluster had fewer N-insertions in productive TCRs than the roughly 660-donor mean. The only immune exposure information available for the cohort was CMV serostatus. A further reported finding was that TCR beta sequences accurately predicted the HLA-A and HLA-B alleles for most subjects in the first cohort.

Sequences SNHLY (CDR1) and FYNNEI (CDR2) are obtained from the germline V gene. Clipping removes 5 bases from V and 1 base from J, with 4 as the unmatched junction base count. The CDR3 has 14 amino acids, counting the end cysteine and phenylalanine. Only CDR3 DNA is held: 42 bases, read in frame from base 1. Receptors were amplified or captured by the immunoSEQ multiplex PCR assay. The multiplex PCR relied on a mix of 60 forward primers for TCR Vbeta segments and 13 reverse primers for TCR Jbeta segments. The CDR3 region of rearranged TCR beta genes was amplified from genomic DNA by a multiplex PCR assay. On the Illumina HiSeq System, the amplified TCR beta libraries were sequenced as 87-base-pair reads. The paper's data handling went like this. A later analysis counted about 82 million unique TCR beta chains across the 670 or so repertoires, and around 12 million of these chains were shared by at least two donors. Raw reads were error-corrected and collapsed into unique sequences with a nearest-neighbor algorithm that merged closely related sequences to remove PCR and sequencing errors. To assign V, D and J gene segments, CDR3 sequences were aligned to IMGT reference sequences. For a sequence to be retained, at least a six-nucleotide match to both a V gene segment and a J gene segment was required. Rearrangements were called productive when the CDR3 lacked stop codons and stayed in frame with V and J; all others were non-productive. Following IMGT convention, CDR3 was defined as the stretch from the second conserved V-encoded cysteine up to the conserved J-encoded phenylalanine. The earlier analysis of 450 to 750 of the donors excluded any sequence lacking an unambiguous match to a single V gene segment. In an earlier analysis of 587 of the donors, V segments were called functional above 56.7% productive rearrangements and were called segregating when the between-donor standard deviation exceeded 5%. A statistical classification framework was built for diagnosing cytomegalovirus status from the catalog of TCR beta chain sequences. In a later analysis, TCR nucleotide sequences were compared against IMGT/GENE-DB human TR gene sequences so that V and J genes could be assigned. The TCRdist pipeline was used in a later analysis to assign CDR3 sequences and most-parsimonious VDJ recombination scenarios. A later analysis defined each TCR beta chain by its CDR3 amino acid sequence plus V-gene family, and excluded reads lacking a unique V-gene family. As a way to deal with suspected cross-contamination and a sequencing artifact, a later analysis dropped roughly 620 nucleotide sequences that were highly shared and had low generation probability. For each public chain, a later analysis derived a clonal expansion index from normalized ranks of inferred template counts within each repertoire. A later analysis computed generation probabilities with a VDJ recombination model fitted to out-of-frame rearrangements, and checked the results against IGoR. Hypergeometric tests were used in a later analysis to score TCR-TCR, TCR-HLA and TCR-CMV co-occurrence, with a repertoire-size bias correction applied to the TCR pairs. In a later analysis, false discovery rates were estimated by permuting HLA or CMV assignments 20 times. A later analysis grouped co-occurring TCRs with DBSCAN, adding TCRdist sequence similarity when clustering within HLA-allele-positive subsets. For co-occurrence clustering, repertoires with fewer than 30,000 or more than 120,000 public chains were excluded, along with about five repertoires with anomalous nucleotide sharing. The immuneACCESS repertoire file appears here via TCRdb, limited to in-frame rearrangements. These files lack a portion of the clones; in checked studies, under half of the deficit traces to unresolved V genes, and the cause of the others is not known. The V and J calls and clone size come from that table; D and trimming were worked out from the DNA. For this sample, the table gives approximately 38,000 clones. The ten largest account for roughly 6.4% of the sample.

In total, 666 healthy bone marrow donors made up the cohort. All cohort members were sampled while nominally healthy, although unrecorded immune exposures were likely present. CMV serostatus was positive for about 300 and negative for about 50% of the roughly 670 cohort members, and was not recorded for this donor. A peripheral blood sample was provided by each donor, and peripheral blood mononuclear cells were used for TCR beta sequencing. The Qiagen DNeasy Blood Extraction Kit was used to extract genomic DNA from the blood cell samples. Specimen: PBMCs. The chain is encoded by TRBV2 joined to TRBJ1-1, and 7 junction bases match TRBD1. The TCR was taken from a human donor in good health. The bases are TGTGCCAGCAGTCAGGGGACAGCGAACACTGAAGCTTTCTTT. Protein translation: CASSQGTANTEAFF.